These 8 T cell receptor beta chains share one sample of origin, sequenced in a study of CD8 T cells in ankylosing spondylitis. Overall study findings and caveats: Among TCR beta sequences, a motif of under ten highly homologous variants appeared characteristic of ankylosing spondylitis blood.

Each CDR3 protein gets one entry after TCRdb re-called the 5' RACE reads with MiXCR. Here the sample spans some 400,000 distinct CDR3 sequences, around 22% being singletons. Their specific antigens are unknown. The material sequenced was blood, either unsorted or a sorted T cell fraction (not recorded which). The receptors shown here come from a male donor with ankylosing spondylitis.

Worth noting for this clonotype: Relative to the germline gene, one junction end is altered; a read error may explain this. The chain combines TRBV12-3 or TRBV12-4 with TRBJ1-1, with D possibly matching TRBD1 (5 bases). The CDR3 is 11 amino acids. The CDR3 region has the DNA TGTGCCAGCAGTTTAGGGGCGGGGGGAAGATTT. This codes for CASSLGAGGRF.

This clonotype was detected once. The CDR3, as DNA: TGTGCCAGTAGTCGGTGGCTAGCGGGAGCCAGCGCTGGGGCCAACGTCCTGACTTTC. Protein product: CASSRWLAGASAGANVLTF. The genes are TRBV19 and TRBJ2-6, with 10 bases matching TRBD2. Trimming at V came to 5 bases and at J to 2 bases, leaving 12 bases not matched to a gene. CDR3 length equals 19 residues. Germline lookup yields CDR1 LNHDA and CDR2 SQIVND (reference sequence).

This clonotype turned up a few times. The chain employs TRBV5-5 and TRBJ2-7; D unclear. With 1 base removed from V and 7 bases from J, the gap between germline ends came to 12 bases. The CDR3 runs to 13 residues. Looked up from germline, CDR1 is SGHKS and CDR2 is YYEKEE (reference sequence). The CDR3 coding sequence is TGTGCCAGCAGCTTGTCCGCCATGCGGGAGCAGTACTTC. This codes for CASSLSAMREQYF.

The V call is TRBV28, the J call TRBJ2-2; 8 nucleotides agree with TRBD1. Germline-derived CDR1 and CDR2 are MDHEN and SYDVKM. The CDR3 is 15 residues long. V was pared by 1 base and J by 6 bases, with 4 bases of the junction left unmatched. The CDR3 spells CASSLSDRGAGELFF. The CDR3 region has the DNA TGTGCCAGCAGTTTATCCGACAGGGGAGCCGGGGAGCTGTTTTTT.

This clonotype turned up a few times. This chain joins TRBV10-3 and TRBJ2-7; 11 bases are a match to TRBD1. The CDR3 consists of 14 residues. Per the germline V gene, CDR1 is ENHRY and CDR2 is SYGVKD. J lost 4 bases, V lost 4 bases, and 3 bases had no gene match. CDR3 amino acids: CAISGDRGVYEQYF. CDR3 in DNA: TGTGCCATCAGTGGGGACAGGGGGGTTTACGAGCAGTACTTC.

CDR3 DNA sequence: TGTGCCAGCAGCCAAGATGGACAGGGAATAGATACGCAGTATTTT. Amino acid sequence: CASSQDGQGIDTQYF. The chain carries TRBV4-2 and TRBJ2-3, with 8 bases lining up with TRBD1. The CDR3 sequence is 15 residues long. Trimming removed 0 bases from V and 5 bases from J; junction bases left unmatched: 4. CDR1 is LGHNA, CDR2 YNFKEQ, per germline.

The chain is built from TRBV20-1 and TRBJ2-2; 10 bases agree with TRBD2. CDR3 length: 15 residues. After removal of 0 bases from V and 6 bases from J, the junction contained 4 bases not matched to a gene. Germline V gives CDR1 DFQATT, CDR2 SNEGSKA (reference sequence). The CDR3 sequence: CSAREASGRSGELFF. The DNA of the CDR3 is TGCAGTGCTAGAGAGGCTAGCGGGAGATCCGGGGAGCTGTTTTTT.

The rearrangement joins TRBV7-2 to TRBJ2-3; 7 bases map to TRBD1. Unmatched junction bases numbered 11, after V lost 1 base and J lost 4 bases. The CDR3 loop spans 17 amino acids. The germline V gene encodes CDR1 SGHTA and CDR2 FQGNSA. In DNA form, the CDR3 reads TGTGCCAGCAGCTTAGTAGCTCTAGCAGGGGGTCCAGATACGCAGTATTTT. It is translated as CASSLVALAGGPDTQYF. The complete variable domain, with remaining parts taken from reference TRBV7-2 and TRBJ2-3, reads GAGVSQSPSNKVTEKGKDVELRCDPISGHTALYWYRQSLGQGLEFLIYFQGNSAPDKSGLPSDRFSAERTGGSVSTLTIQRTQQEDSAVYLCASSLVALAGGPDTQYFGPGTRLTVL.